This TCR beta chain was sequenced during a study of cytomegalovirus exposure and HLA in healthy donors. The CDR3 spans 13 residues. The V gene's germline CDR1 is SGHRS and CDR2 YFSETQ. The V segment lost 7 bases and the J segment 6 bases; nucleotides outside the gene matches: 7. The PCR employed 60 Vbeta primers together with 13 Jbeta primers. Libraries were prepared by immunoSEQ multiplex PCR; TCRdb keeps only in-frame clonotypes and omits some of them. Of 160,000 or so clones listed, roughly four fifths are singletons. The TCR was taken from a woman between 40 and 55 years old in good health and CMV-seronegative. V usage is TRBV5-1 and J usage is TRBJ2-7, with TRBD1 matching over 10 bases. The sample was PBMCs. Here the CDR3 reads CASRDRGLGEQYF. The DNA for the CDR3 is TGCGCCAGCCGCGACAGGGGGCTGGGCGAGCAGTACTTC.